Listed below are T cell receptor beta chains from one sample, sequenced in a study of blood T cell repertoires in COVID-19. Generated by immunoSEQ multiplex PCR, the TCRdb table keeps only in-frame clones and is missing some. The data show 310,000 or so clones, roughly 89% seen once. Sequencing was done on a sample of PBMCs or T cells enriched from blood (not recorded which). All receptors come from a woman in her thirties or forties who had recovered from COVID-19. CDR3s include the opening cysteine and the closing phenylalanine or tryptophan. The D gene is left open where the match is weak. Expanded clones are given a class, and other clones once, few, many or no size at all.

V,J,D,size,CDR3,DNA
TRBV10-1,TRBJ2-7,TRBD2,once,CASSEELAEPKYEQYF,TGCGCCAGCAGTGAGGAGCTAGCGGAGCCCAAGTACGAGCAGTACTTC
TRBV11-1,TRBJ1-2,.,.,CASSLAGPEDGYTF,TGTGCCAGCAGCTTAGCGGGGCCGGAAGATGGCTACACCTTC
TRBV3-1/TRBV3-2,TRBJ1-2,TRBD1,.,CASSQGAQGAGGYTF,TGTGCCAGCAGCCAAGGGGCCCAGGGGGCGGGTGGCTACACCTTC
TRBV7-2,TRBJ2-3,TRBD1,.,CASSSSGQGLGTQYF,TGTGCCAGCAGCTCCTCGGGACAGGGGCTGGGTACGCAGTATTTT
TRBV18,TRBJ2-7,TRBD1,.,CASSGTGAYEQYF,TGTGCCAGCTCAGGGACAGGGGCCTACGAGCAGTACTTC
TRBV28,TRBJ2-1,TRBD2,.,CASSLGGLAGQQFF,TGTGCCAGCAGTTTAGGGGGACTAGCGGGTCAGCAGTTCTTC
TRBV30,TRBJ2-2,.,.,CAWIPAGLGTGELFF,TGTGCCTGGATTCCGGCGGGCCTCGGGACCGGGGAGCTGTTTTTT
TRBV28,TRBJ2-2,.,.,CASSYGGELFF,TGTGCCAGCAGTTACGGCGGGGAGCTGTTTTTT
TRBV7-9,TRBJ1-2,.,.,CASSLSRAGGYGYTF,TGTGCCAGCAGCTTAAGTAGAGCGGGGGGCTATGGCTACACCTTC
TRBV7-2,TRBJ1-1,.,.,CASSLEQGGVTEAFF,TGTGCCAGCAGCTTAGAACAGGGAGGGGTCACTGAAGCTTTCTTT
TRBV24-1,TRBJ1-3,.,few,CATSEGGRRNTIYF,TGTGCCACCAGTGAGGGGGGGCGAAGAAACACCATATATTTT
TRBV7-2,TRBJ2-2,.,.,CASSLQVEGSTGELFF,TGTGCCAGCAGCTTACAGGTGGAGGGAAGCACCGGGGAGCTGTTTTTT
TRBV12-3/TRBV12-4,TRBJ2-2,TRBD2,.,CAINPTSPGELFF,TGTGCCATCAATCCGACTAGCCCCGGGGAGCTGTTTTTT
TRBV24-1,TRBJ2-3,.,.,CATSVSTDTQYF,TGTGCCACCTCGGTGAGCACAGATACGCAGTATTTT
TRBV7-3,TRBJ2-7,.,.,CASSLDTSYEQYF,TGTGCCAGCAGCCTGGACACCAGCTACGAGCAGTACTTC
TRBV7-8,TRBJ2-7,TRBD1,.,CASSRGQAFEQYF,TGTGCCAGCAGCCGCGGACAGGCCTTCGAGCAGTACTTC
TRBV11-2,TRBJ2-7,.,once,CASSLAAGTYEQYF,TGTGCCAGCAGCTTAGCGGCGGGAACCTACGAGCAGTACTTC
TRBV27,TRBJ2-7,TRBD2,.,CASSHLAGANEQYF,TGTGCCAGCAGTCACCTAGCGGGAGCCAACGAGCAGTACTTC
TRBV5-1,TRBJ1-1,.,.,CASSLDGGGHTEAFF,TGCGCCAGCAGCCTGGACGGCGGGGGACACACTGAAGCTTTCTTT
TRBV18,TRBJ2-3,TRBD2,.,CASSPRSGAGDTQYF,TGTGCCAGCTCACCACGGAGCGGGGCCGGAGATACGCAGTATTTT
TRBV28,TRBJ1-5,.,.,CATKNAEIMQPQHF,TGTGCCACCAAAAACGCAGAAATCATGCAGCCCCAGCATTTT
TRBV4-2,TRBJ2-3,.,.,CASSMDLWGGATQYF,TGTGCCAGCAGCATGGACCTCTGGGGAGGTGCTACGCAGTATTTT
TRBV4-1,TRBJ2-7,TRBD2,.,CASSQGTSGRAPYEQYF,TGCGCCAGCAGCCAAGGGACTAGCGGGAGGGCCCCCTACGAGCAGTACTTC
TRBV28,TRBJ1-3,.,few,CASSPSGLRNTIYF,TGTGCCAGCAGTCCATCAGGGCTCCGAAACACCATATATTTT
TRBV4-2,TRBJ1-2,.,.,CASSQDLGGYGYTF,TGTGCCAGCAGCCAAGATCTGGGGGGCTATGGCTACACCTTC
TRBV6-5,TRBJ2-7,TRBD1,once,CASRSGTGYEQYF,TGTGCCAGCAGGTCCGGGACAGGGTACGAGCAGTACTTC
TRBV2,TRBJ1-6,.,.,CASSENRKNSPLHF,TGTGCCAGCAGTGAAAACAGGAAAAATTCACCCCTCCACTTT
TRBV24-1,TRBJ2-1,.,.,CATSHGDTRTNEQFF,TGTGCCACCAGCCACGGGGACACCCGAACCAATGAGCAGTTCTTC
TRBV5-4,TRBJ2-7,TRBD2,.,CASSLGGSGSSISYEQYF,TGTGCCAGCAGCTTGGGTGGTAGCGGGAGTTCAATTTCCTACGAGCAGTACTTC
TRBV18,TRBJ2-1,.,.,CASSPPRRGTNEQFF,TGTGCCAGCTCACCTCCTCGGCGGGGAACTAATGAGCAGTTCTTC
TRBV6-5,TRBJ1-1,.,.,CATKGATNTEAFF,TGTGCCACAAAAGGGGCAACGAACACTGAAGCTTTCTTT
TRBV12-5,TRBJ2-5,.,.,CASGADIGEETQYF,TGTGCTAGTGGTGCGGACATCGGAGAAGAGACCCAGTACTTC
TRBV6-5,TRBJ2-7,TRBD1,.,CASGYPGQTYEQYF,TGTGCCAGCGGCTACCCGGGACAGACCTACGAGCAGTACTTC
TRBV6-1,TRBJ2-7,.,.,CASSEAGGSPYEQYF,TGTGCCAGCAGTGAAGCGGGGGGATCCCCCTACGAGCAGTACTTC
TRBV7-9,TRBJ2-7,.,.,CASSSVTSGNQYF,TGTGCCAGCAGCTCCGTGACCTCAGGGAACCAGTACTTC
TRBV11-2,TRBJ2-7,.,few,CASSLGGSGEVTSHGQYF,TGTGCCAGCAGCTTAGGGGGGTCGGGGGAGGTAACCTCCCACGGGCAGTACTTC
TRBV11-2,TRBJ2-5,TRBD1,.,CASSRLLGTGSQETQYF,TGTGCCAGCAGTCGATTACTTGGGACAGGATCACAAGAGACCCAGTACTTC
TRBV7-2,TRBJ1-2,.,once,CASSFDRNYGYTF,TGTGCCAGCAGCTTCGACAGGAACTATGGCTACACCTTC
TRBV19,TRBJ1-1,TRBD1,.,CASSMSGGRTEAFF,TGTGCCAGTAGTATGTCAGGGGGCCGGACTGAAGCTTTCTTT
TRBV11-1,TRBJ2-7,.,many,CASSSRVRNLYEQYF,TGTGCCAGCAGCTCGCGGGTGCGAAACCTCTACGAGCAGTACTTC